This T cell receptor (beta chain) originates from a study of vaccination and CD4 T cells after COVID-19. Study summary: Treatment of control cultures consisted of a CEFX pool, an HIV-1 Nef pool, or no peptide.

Germline assignment: CDR1 KGHDR and CDR2 SFDVKD. The ends were cut back, 7 bases at V and 4 bases at J, with 15 bases in the middle. CDR3 length: 14 amino acids. The Oncomine TCR Beta short-read assay was what sequenced the DNA obtained from cultured CD4+ T cells. Genomic DNA extraction was carried out from cultured CD4+ T cells. MiXCR was run by TCRdb on the PCR reads, yielding one entry per CDR3 protein. Found here are 11,000 to 15,000 distinct CDR3 sequences, 55% to 75% of them singletons; the top ten hold approximately 14%. Treatment of the sample: approximately 10-day PBMC culture with coronavirus spike peptide pools or control peptides (ViraFEST assay). Peptide pool stimulation in ViraFEST expanded antigen-specific T cells, whose TCRs were then sequenced. At days 3 and 7, half the medium was exchanged for fresh IL-2 medium. A note on this clonotype: Antigen: not known.

This sequence joins TRBV24-1 and TRBJ1-1; maybe TRBD1 (5 bases). The sample consisted of CD4+ T cells from blood, cultured in vitro. This TCR was recovered from a human donor who had recovered from COVID-19. CDR3 in amino acids: CATRESGGSTEAFF. Here the CDR3 DNA reads TGTGCCACCAGGGAGTCCGGGGGGTCCACTGAAGCTTTCTTT.